This T cell receptor (beta chain) was profiled in a study of T cell repertoires in cytomegalovirus infection. Study overall: Matching HLA type, along with CMV infection, was indicated by public TCR beta signatures.

From the reads, TCRdb called clonotypes with MiXCR, one entry per CDR3 protein. The sample has about 110,000 distinct CDR3 sequences, roughly a tenth seen once. CDR3 size: 14 residues. V lost 4 bases and J lost 2; bases outside the gene matches: 1. Germline assignment: CDR1 SGHVS and CDR2 FNYEAQ. The table lists this clonotype with many counts. Its antigen is unidentified. This chain connects TRBV7-6 to TRBJ2-2; 7 nucleotides agree with TRBD2. Source material: PBMCs, sequenced either directly or after in vitro stimulation (not recorded which). The clonotype comes from a human donor in good health (CMV status not recorded). Some clones in this sample may be carry-over from other donors' samples. CDR3 amino acids: CASSSGLNTGELFF. The CDR3 DNA reads as TGTGCCAGCAGCTCGGGACTAAACACCGGGGAGCTGTTTTTT.